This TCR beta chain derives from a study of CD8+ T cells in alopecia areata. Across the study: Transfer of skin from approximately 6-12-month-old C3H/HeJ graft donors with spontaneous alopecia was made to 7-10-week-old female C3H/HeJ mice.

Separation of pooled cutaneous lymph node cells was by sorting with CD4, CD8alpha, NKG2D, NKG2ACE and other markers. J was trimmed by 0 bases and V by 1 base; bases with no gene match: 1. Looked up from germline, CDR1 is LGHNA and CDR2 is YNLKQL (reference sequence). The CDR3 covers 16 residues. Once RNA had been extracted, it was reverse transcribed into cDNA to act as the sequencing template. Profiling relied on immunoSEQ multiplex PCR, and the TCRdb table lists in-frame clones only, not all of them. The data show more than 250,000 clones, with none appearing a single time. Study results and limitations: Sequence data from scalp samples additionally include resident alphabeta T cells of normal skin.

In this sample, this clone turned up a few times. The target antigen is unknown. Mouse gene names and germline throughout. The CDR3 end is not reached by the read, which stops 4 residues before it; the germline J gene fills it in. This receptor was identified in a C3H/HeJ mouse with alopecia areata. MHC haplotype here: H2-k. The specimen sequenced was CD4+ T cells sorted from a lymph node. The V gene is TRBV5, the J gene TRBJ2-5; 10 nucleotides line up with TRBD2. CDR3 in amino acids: CASSQADWGNQDTQYF. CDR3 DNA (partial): TGTGCCAGCAGCCAAGCGGACTGGGGGAACCAAGAC.